The rows below give T cell receptor beta chains drawn from one sample of a study of blood T cells in healthy people across ages. In TCRdb, the 5' RACE reads were re-called with MiXCR into one record per CDR3 protein. Of around 500,000 distinct CDR3 sequences listed, about 27% were seen once; the top ten hold under 4.5%. The same data also contributed to another study, on T cells of mothers and their children.

The source material was blood. Every receptor here comes from a boy between 2 and 15 years old in good health. Both conserved end residues are part of each CDR3. The D gene is left open where the match is weak. A clone size is listed for some rows: how often the clone was seen (once, few, many), or a class if it is expanded.

V	J	D	size	CDR3	DNA
TRBV12-3/TRBV12-4	TRBJ2-7	TRBD2	.	CASSVSGNRYEQYF	TGTGCCAGCAGTGTTAGCGGGAACAGGTACGAGCAGTACTTC
TRBV5-6	TRBJ2-1	.	.	CASSILDNEQFF	TGTGCCAGCAGCATTCTAGACAATGAGCAGTTCTTC
TRBV7-2	TRBJ1-4	TRBD1	few	CASSPDRGPNEKLFF	TGTGCCAGCAGCCCGGACAGGGGGCCTAATGAAAAACTGTTTTTT
TRBV5-1	TRBJ1-4	TRBD1	many	CASRTGTYEKLFF	TGCGCCAGCAGGACAGGGACCTATGAAAAACTGTTTTTT
TRBV7-2	TRBJ2-1	TRBD2	.	CASSLTSGSRGQFF	TGTGCCAGCAGCTTGACTAGCGGGAGTAGAGGGCAGTTCTTC
TRBV4-1	TRBJ2-3	.	few	CASSQEVWDRASF	TGCGCCAGCAGCCAAGAAGTCTGGGATAGGGCTTCCTTT
TRBV30	TRBJ2-1	.	few	CAWSVGTHNEQFF	TGTGCCTGGAGTGTGGGGACACACAATGAGCAGTTCTTC
TRBV3-1	TRBJ2-5	TRBD2	few	CASSQAGGLSETQYF	TGTGCCAGCAGCCAAGCGGGGGGGCTTTCGGAGACCCAGTACTTC
TRBV4-1	TRBJ2-2	.	.	CASSLDRVPGEGELFF	TGCGCCAGCAGCCTCGACAGGGTTCCGGGGGAGGGGGAGCTGTTTTTT
TRBV4-3	TRBJ2-1	TRBD2	.	CASSQDPLAGGLVFF	TGCGCCAGCAGCCAAGATCCCCTAGCGGGGGGCTTGGTGTTCTTC
TRBV7-2	TRBJ2-2	.	.	CASSLTRSNTGELFF	TGTGCCAGCAGCTTAACTAGATCGAACACCGGGGAGCTGTTTTTT
TRBV28	TRBJ2-7	.	few	CASSSYMREQYF	TGTGCCAGCAGTTCATACATGCGCGAGCAGTACTTC
TRBV4-2	TRBJ1-1	TRBD1	.	CASSPTRDRGLEAEAFF	TGTGCCAGCAGCCCGACGAGAGACAGGGGGCTAGAGGCTGAAGCTTTCTTT
TRBV7-2	TRBJ2-5	TRBD2	few	CASREHSGGHQETQYF	TGTGCCAGCAGAGAACATAGCGGGGGGCACCAAGAGACCCAGTACTTC
TRBV20-1	TRBJ2-7	TRBD2	many	CSAPSSGRKYEQYF	TGCAGTGCTCCCTCTAGCGGGAGGAAGTACGAGCAGTACTTC
TRBV19	TRBJ1-4	.	.	CASSIRGPGEKLFF	TGTGCCAGTAGTATCCGTGGGCCCGGAGAAAAACTGTTTTTT
TRBV6-2/TRBV6-3	TRBJ2-5	.	few	CASSRGSLGGETQYF	TGTGCCAGCAGCCGAGGCTCGCTCGGTGGAGAGACCCAGTACTTC
TRBV27	TRBJ2-5	TRBD2	.	CASPVGLAGVQETQYF	TGTGCCAGCCCGGTCGGGCTAGCGGGAGTGCAAGAGACCCAGTACTTC
TRBV29-1	TRBJ1-2	TRBD1	.	CSVEVRGPGYGYTF	TGCAGCGTTGAAGTAAGGGGGCCCGGGTATGGCTACACCTTC
TRBV4-1	TRBJ2-7	TRBD1	.	CASSQGQGPPYEQYF	TGCGCCAGCAGCCAGGGACAGGGGCCCCCCTACGAGCAGTACTTC
TRBV15	TRBJ2-5	TRBD1	.	CATSSRQGSGQETQYF	TGTGCCACCAGCAGCAGACAGGGGTCGGGACAAGAGACCCAGTACTTC
TRBV6-6	TRBJ2-1	.	.	CASTFNPVYNEQFF	TGTGCCAGCACCTTTAACCCGGTTTACAATGAGCAGTTCTTC
TRBV14	TRBJ1-2	.	few	CASSQETVPSYGYTF	TGTGCCAGCAGCCAAGAAACAGTACCGTCTTACGGCTACACCTTC
TRBV5-5	TRBJ2-7	.	.	CANSSTGGTYEQYF	TGTGCCAACAGCTCAACCGGGGGTACCTACGAGCAGTACTTC
TRBV6-1	TRBJ1-5	.	once	CASSEGSSNQPQHF	TGTGCCAGCAGTGAAGGTAGTAGCAATCAGCCCCAGCATTTT
TRBV20-1	TRBJ1-6	.	few	CSARGSANSPLHF	TGCAGTGCTAGGGGCAGCGCAAATTCACCCCTCCACTTT
TRBV30	TRBJ2-5	TRBD2	few	CAWSLAGMAQYF	TGTGCCTGGAGTCTAGCGGGGATGGCCCAGTACTTC
TRBV11-2	TRBJ2-3	TRBD1	few	CASSSPGGPSTDTQYF	TGTGCCAGCAGCTCCCCAGGGGGCCCTAGCACAGATACGCAGTATTTT
TRBV20-1	TRBJ2-1	.	few	CSAIPGRGLNEQFF	TGCAGTGCTATTCCGGGACGGGGCCTCAATGAGCAGTTCTTC
TRBV5-1	TRBJ2-3	TRBD2	.	CASSPEVRGGPDTQYF	TGCGCCAGCAGCCCGGAGGTGCGGGGGGGCCCAGATACGCAGTATTTT
TRBV5-5	TRBJ2-1	TRBD2	.	CASSIIAGDNNEQFF	TGTGCCAGCAGCATAATAGCGGGAGATAACAATGAGCAGTTCTTC
TRBV4-1	TRBJ2-1	.	.	CASSHPEGGRVYNEQFF	TGCGCCAGCAGCCATCCGGAGGGGGGGCGCGTCTACAATGAGCAGTTCTTC
TRBV6-1	TRBJ2-7	.	few	CASSEYWTDEQYF	TGTGCCAGCAGTGAATATTGGACCGACGAGCAGTACTTC
TRBV20-1	TRBJ2-1	.	many	CSAMEVSSEQFF	TGCAGTGCTATGGAGGTTAGCAGCGAGCAGTTCTTC
TRBV15	TRBJ1-2	.	few	CATSTDSVYGYTF	TGTGCCACCAGCACCGACAGTGTCTATGGCTACACCTTC
TRBV27	TRBJ2-7	.	few	CASSPILSPREQYF	TGTGCCAGCAGTCCGATCCTGAGTCCTCGCGAGCAGTACTTC
TRBV5-6	TRBJ2-1	.	few	CASSLVERGEQFF	TGTGCCAGCAGCTTGGTAGAACGTGGCGAGCAGTTCTTC
TRBV7-9	TRBJ2-3	.	.	CASSSAGTDTQYF	TGTGCCAGCAGCTCGGCGGGCACAGATACGCAGTATTTT
TRBV7-2	TRBJ2-1	TRBD2	few	CASSLAFLAGGYNEQFF	TGTGCCAGCAGCTTGGCCTTTTTAGCGGGAGGCTACAATGAGCAGTTCTTC
TRBV20-1	TRBJ1-2	.	few	CSAEEGGFHGYTF	TGCAGTGCTGAGGAGGGAGGGTTCCATGGCTACACCTTC
TRBV7-9	TRBJ1-6	.	.	CASSPVRSSYNSPLHF	TGTGCCAGCAGCCCAGTCCGGAGCTCCTATAATTCACCCCTCCACTTT
TRBV20-1	TRBJ1-6	.	few	CSARDGAYNSPLHF	TGCAGTGCTAGAGACGGGGCTTATAATTCACCCCTCCACTTT
TRBV27	TRBJ2-5	.	.	CASSSQPGGQGQETQYF	TGTGCCAGCAGTTCTCAACCCGGTGGGCAGGGGCAAGAGACCCAGTACTTC
TRBV4-1	TRBJ2-6	.	few	CASSQVSGANVLTF	TGTGCCAGCAGCCAAGTTTCAGGGGCCAACGTCCTGACTTTC
TRBV3-1	TRBJ1-1	TRBD1	.	CASRPRGQMNTEAFF	TGTGCCAGCAGACCCCGGGGACAGATGAACACTGAAGCTTTCTTT
TRBV4-1	TRBJ2-5	TRBD2	few	CASSQEGAGVQETQYF	TGCGCCAGCAGCCAAGAGGGAGCGGGGGTCCAAGAGACCCAGTACTTC
TRBV3-1	TRBJ2-5	TRBD1	few	CASSQEGTGKETQYF	TGTGCCAGCAGCCAAGAGGGGACAGGGAAGGAGACCCAGTACTTC
TRBV20-1	TRBJ2-5	TRBD1	.	CSASPQGQLETQYF	TGCAGTGCCTCGCCTCAGGGACAGTTAGAGACCCAGTACTTC
TRBV7-9	TRBJ1-3	TRBD1	.	CASSHLSPGGGNTIYF	TGTGCCAGCAGCCACCTGAGTCCAGGGGGCGGAAACACCATATATTTT
TRBV4-3	TRBJ1-4	.	few	CASSHAERREKLFF	TGCGCCAGCAGCCATGCAGAGAGACGTGAAAAACTGTTTTTT
TRBV7-3	TRBJ2-1	TRBD2	many	CASSQQLAGGVYGEQFF	TGTGCCAGCAGCCAGCAGCTAGCGGGGGGAGTTTATGGTGAGCAGTTCTTC
TRBV18	TRBJ2-3	TRBD1	few	CASSPQGEITDTQYF	TGTGCCAGCTCACCTCAGGGGGAGATCACAGATACGCAGTATTTT
TRBV14	TRBJ2-5	.	few	CASSQGAVGVTGSIVYETQYF	TGTGCCAGCAGCCAAGGGGCAGTGGGAGTTACGGGATCGATCGTTTATGAGACCCAGTACTTC
TRBV7-9	TRBJ2-7	.	.	CASSLGFGSTYEQYF	TGTGCCAGCAGCTTGGGTTTCGGCAGTACCTACGAGCAGTACTTC
TRBV7-2	TRBJ1-2	TRBD1	.	CASSSSGTGGGKNYGYTF	TGTGCCAGCAGCTCCTCCGGGACAGGGGGTGGGAAGAACTATGGCTACACCTTC
TRBV14	TRBJ2-7	.	.	CASSPFLSYEQYF	TGTGCCAGCAGCCCCTTCCTTTCCTACGAGCAGTACTTC
TRBV10-3	TRBJ1-2	.	.	CAISELVGSNYGYTF	TGTGCCATCAGTGAGCTGGTCGGCTCTAACTATGGCTACACCTTC
TRBV13	TRBJ2-1	.	few	CASSLTRGGGNEQFF	TGTGCCAGCAGCCTCACAAGGGGCGGTGGCAATGAGCAGTTCTTC
TRBV7-3	TRBJ2-6	.	.	CASSSQPGRAGANVLTF	TGTGCCAGCAGCTCCCAGCCCGGCAGGGCTGGGGCCAACGTCCTGACCTTC
TRBV20-1	TRBJ2-4	TRBD2	few	CSALSGVTKNIQYF	TGCAGTGCTCTAAGCGGGGTAACCAAAAACATTCAGTACTTC